Included here is one T cell receptor (beta chain) sequence, with context. What this receptor recognizes is not known. Base qualities are missing; no much larger clone stands one base away. Using the deep immunoSEQ assay, TCR CDR3 regions were amplified from genomic DNA by multiplex PCR. Extracted genomic DNA from each cell subset was distributed evenly across all wells of several immunoSEQ 96-well plates, and each plate was treated as a replicate. For sorted subsets, approximately 190 ng of genomic DNA, equivalent to some 33,000 T cell genomes, went into each replicate PCR. The purified libraries were quantified using a Qubit 3.0 fluorometer, sized with a Bioanalyzer 2100, and then quantified again using the KAPA Library Quantification kit. Every immunoSEQ 96-well plate was sequenced on a dedicated single-read 150-cycle Illumina NextSeq 550 flow cell. Per the source publication's procedure: Because the immunoSEQ output held only junctional sequences and lacked quality scores, the filtering could not match the filtering applied to full-length reads. Sequences were annotated with PyIR, a Python wrapper for IgBLAST v1.9, and V/J genes and CDR3 were assigned using IMGT germline references. Reads with weak V/J assignments (E-value above 1e-6), missing CDR3, stop codons, out-of-frame junctions, or ambiguous translated residues were removed. V3J clonotypes were defined by identical inferred V gene, J gene, and CDR3 amino acid sequence. The percentage overlap between two repertoires was calculated by dividing the number of shared unique clonotypes by the size of the smaller repertoire. RTK rarefaction, the Chao1 estimator, and Recon v2.1 estimates of unobserved clonotypes were used to assess repertoire richness. OLGA was used to compute generation probabilities for all TCRbeta clonotypes that the gDNA method yielded from a few donors. Imported from immuneACCESS, the table was reduced by TCRdb to in-frame sequences with V and J called. These copies leave out some clones; in studies compared against another copy, an unresolved V gene accounts for under half, and the cause of the remainder is not known. The DNA gave D and trimming, while V, J and clone size come from that table. In this sample the table shows some 1,600,000 clones, 95% to 99% of which occur a single time. Roughly 0.45% of the sample belongs to the ten largest clones.

The data stem from a study of shared clonotypes between healthy human individuals (dated by TCRdb to 2018 to 2020). About the study as a whole: A couple of women and three men aged 18 to 49 years were included in the cohort. Per donor, three plates each were used for CD4 naive and CD4 memory, two for CD8 naive, and one for CD8 memory. To estimate repertoire size and how much clonotypes are shared between individuals, the study performed deep sequencing of blood TCR repertoires from about five healthy adults. Libraries were prepared and TCR repertoires were sequenced by different laboratories using diverse techniques, in order to increase sequencing depth and limit assay-specific biases. Per donor, leukapheresis produced somewhere between about 0.9 and 9.5 billion PBMCs. Paper-wide results and their limitations: Because the study included only a small number of donors, the genetic and exposure-history diversity represented was limited. Approximately 5% of naive CD4, 3% to 3.5% of naive CD8, around 2.3% of memory CD4, and 0.4% of memory CD8 clonotypes were shared across four donors. Larger estimated clonotype richness was generally found for naive subsets than for memory subsets. Pairwise subsampling indicated that sequencing depth was expected to affect the degree of clonotype sharing among donors. Rarefaction of sorted-subset datasets indicated incomplete sequencing despite the large sequencing depth. Compared with non-shared clonotypes, clonotypes shared by all four sorted-subset donors had higher generation probabilities. Only blood was sampled, and tissue TCR repertoires likely differ from those in blood.

CDR1 and CDR2 are drawn from the germline V gene: SGHTA, FQGTGA. V is cut by 5 bases and J by 5 bases, and the space between the germline ends is 10 bases. Including cysteine and phenylalanine, the CDR3 has 13 amino acids. Only CDR3 DNA is held: 39 bases, read in frame from base 1. Donors were healthy HIV-negative adults with no recently reported acute infections or vaccinations. All donors were Caucasian adults living in Nashville, Tennessee, USA. CD4+ T cells were enriched by magnetic negative selection; naive cells were then positively selected on CD45RA, and the negative fraction formed the memory subset. Blood was obtained by leukapheresis, after which PBMCs were separated by Ficoll-Histopaque density gradient centrifugation and cryopreserved in liquid nitrogen vapor phase. Purity and quantity of every magnetically sorted T cell population were checked by analytical flow cytometry. From each sorted fraction, genomic DNA was isolated and quantified by UV absorbance on a Nanodrop 2000c.

The sequencing input was naive CD4+ T cells sorted from blood. This sample's cell subset or site label indicates: CD45RA+ positively selected. The receptor was isolated from a man aged 30 to 39 in good health. The sequence is built from TRBV7-3 and TRBJ1-5; the D gene identity is not certain. The CDR3 has the sequence CASSPHPDQPQHF. The bases read TGTGCCAGCAGCCCCCACCCCGATCAGCCCCAGCATTTT.